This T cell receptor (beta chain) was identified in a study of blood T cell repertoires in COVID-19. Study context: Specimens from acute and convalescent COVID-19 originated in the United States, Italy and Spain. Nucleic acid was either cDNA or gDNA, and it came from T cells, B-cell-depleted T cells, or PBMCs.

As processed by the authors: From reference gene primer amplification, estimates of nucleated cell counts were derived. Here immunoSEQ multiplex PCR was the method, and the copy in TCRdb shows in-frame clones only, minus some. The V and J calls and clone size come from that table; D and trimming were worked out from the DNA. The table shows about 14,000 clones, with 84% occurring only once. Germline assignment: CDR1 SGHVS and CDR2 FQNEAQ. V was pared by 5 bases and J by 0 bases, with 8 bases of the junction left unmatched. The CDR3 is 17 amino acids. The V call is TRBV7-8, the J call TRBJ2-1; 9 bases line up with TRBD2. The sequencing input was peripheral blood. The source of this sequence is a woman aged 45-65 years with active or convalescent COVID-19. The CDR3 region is CASSRRAGGSSYNEQFF. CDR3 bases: TGTGCCAGCAGCCGCCGAGCGGGGGGAAGCTCCTACAATGAGCAGTTCTTC. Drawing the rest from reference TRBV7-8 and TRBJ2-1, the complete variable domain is GAGVSQSPRYKVAKRGQDVALRCDPISGHVSLFWYQQALGQGPEFLTYFQNEAQLDKSGLPSDRFFAERPEGSVSTLKIQRTQQEDSAVYLCASSRRAGGSSYNEQFFGPGTRLTVL.